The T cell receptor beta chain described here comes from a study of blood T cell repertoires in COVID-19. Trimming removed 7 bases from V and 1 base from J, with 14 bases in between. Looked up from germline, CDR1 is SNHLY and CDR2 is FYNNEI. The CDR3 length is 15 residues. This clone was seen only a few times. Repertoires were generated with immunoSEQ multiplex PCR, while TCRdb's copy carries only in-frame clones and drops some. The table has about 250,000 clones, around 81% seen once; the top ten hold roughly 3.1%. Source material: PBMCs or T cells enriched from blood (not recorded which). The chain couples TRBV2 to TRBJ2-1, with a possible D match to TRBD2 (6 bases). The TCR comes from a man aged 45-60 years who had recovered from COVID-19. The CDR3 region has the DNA TGTGCCAGCAAGTACGTCGGAGGGTCCTACAATGAGCAGTTCTTC. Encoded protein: CASKYVGGSYNEQFF.